The 21 T cell receptor beta chains below come from one sample, sequenced in a study of blood T cell repertoires in COVID-19. Method: immunoSEQ multiplex PCR; TCRdb's copy keeps in-frame clones and lacks some. Among 150,000 to 180,000 clones listed, 75% to 95% were seen once. Sequencing was done on a sample of peripheral blood. These TCRs come from a man in his fifties with acute or convalescent COVID-19.

This clone appeared a few times. The chain carries TRBV5-6 and TRBJ2-7; D gene ambiguous. V lost 0 bases and J 4 bases, leaving 11 bases between the germline ends. CDR1 is SGHDT, CDR2 YYEEEE, per germline. This CDR3 is built from 14 residues. The CDR3 coding sequence is TGTGCCAGCAGCTTGGGCATGGAGTATTACGAGCAGTACGTC. Protein product: CASSLGMEYYEQYV.

The J gene is TRBJ2-1, the V gene TRBV19; 9 bases match TRBD2. V lost 0 bases, J lost 7 bases, and 13 bases stayed unmatched. Germline CDR1 is LNHDA and CDR2 is SQIVND (reference sequence). The CDR3 has 18 residues. The chain's CDR3 is CASSIDPPFAGGLNEQFF. The CDR3, as DNA: TGTGCCAGTAGTATAGATCCCCCCTTTGCGGGGGGGCTGAATGAGCAGTTCTTC. Together with reference TRBV19 and TRBJ2-1, the CDR3 gives the full variable domain: DGGITQSPKYLFRKEGQNVTLSCEQNLNHDAMYWYRQDPGQGLRLIYYSQIVNDFQKGDIAEGYSVSREKKESFPLTVTSAQKNPTAFYLCASSIDPPFAGGLNEQFFGPGTRLTVL.

The chain combines TRBV24-1 with TRBJ2-2; D is perhaps TRBD1 (5 bases). The germline V gene encodes CDR1 KGHDR and CDR2 SFDVKD. The CDR3 covers 16 residues. V was cut by 4 bases and J by 1 base, with 12 bases left in between. DNA of the CDR3: TGTGCCACCAGTGAGAGTCCCACAGGGAACACCGGGGAGCTGTTTTTT. Protein sequence: CATSESPTGNTGELFF.

J is TRBJ1-6 and V is TRBV4-3, with 8 bases that match TRBD1. This CDR3 has 15 residues. V shed 0 bases, J shed 10 bases, and the junction held 5 bases outside the gene matches. CDR1 is LGHNA, CDR2 YSLEER, per germline. CDR3 coding DNA: TGCGCCAGCAGCCAAGAACCAGCAGGGGGCTCACCCCTCCACTTT. Residues: CASSQEPAGGSPLHF.

V gene TRBV27 combines with J gene TRBJ2-2; possibly TRBD2 for D (6 bases). Germline loops: CDR1 MNHEY, CDR2 SMNVEV (reference sequence). The V gene lost 5 bases and the J gene lost 5 bases, with 15 bases spanning the gap. This CDR3 has 15 residues. This CDR3 reads CASSPRTAGTGELFF. In DNA, the CDR3 is TGTGCCAGCAGTCCTCGGACCGCGGGGACCGGGGAGCTGTTTTTT.

The chain is built from TRBV5-1 and TRBJ2-7; D is uncertain. CDR1 is SGHRS and CDR2 is YFSETQ in the germline V gene. V was cut by 4 bases and J by 3 bases, with 14 bases left in between. The CDR3 has 14 residues. The CDR3 protein is CASSLNPYSYEQYV. CDR3 bases: TGCGCCAGCAGCCTGAACCCATACAGCTACGAGCAGTACGTC.

This chain joins TRBV28 and TRBJ2-3, with 7 bases that match TRBD2. Trimming cost V 4 bases and J 3 bases; bases outside gene matches: 7. The CDR3 spans 15 residues. Looked up from germline, CDR1 is MDHEN and CDR2 is SYDVKM. CDR3 nucleotide sequence: TGTGCCAGCAGTTCCCCCGGGAGGCCAACAGATACGCAGTATTTT. Its translation: CASSSPGRPTDTQYF.

This chain uses TRBV19 with TRBJ2-5, with D possibly TRBD1 on 6 matching bases. This CDR3 has 15 residues. V was shortened by 1 base and J by 2 bases, with 11 bases between the two germline ends. Germline V gene data show CDR1 as LNHDA and CDR2 as SQIVND (reference sequence). The CDR3 nucleotides are TGTGCCAGTAGTATAGGGATACAGGGTCAAGAGACCCAGTACTTC. It yields the protein CASSIGIQGQETQYF.

The chain combines TRBV3-1 (or the pseudogene TRBV3-2) with TRBJ2-1, with a tentative D call TRBD2 (5 bases). Germline lookup yields CDR1 LGHDT and CDR2 YNNKEL (reference sequence). CDR3 length equals 17 residues. Between the trimmed V and J ends, which lost 0 bases and 0 bases, there was a span of 12 bases. DNA for the CDR3: TGTGCCAGCAGCCAAGACACTAGTGGCTTCTCCTACAATGAGCAGTTCTTC. Its protein is CASSQDTSGFSYNEQFF.

The chain uses TRBV7-2 and TRBJ2-3, with D possibly being TRBD2 (5 bases). Trimming removed 5 bases from V and 0 bases from J, with 12 bases in between. This CDR3 has 15 amino acids. CDR1 SGHTA and CDR2 FQGNSA come from the germline V gene. Here the CDR3 DNA reads TGTGCCAGCAGCGCGACCGGGGTCAGCACAGATACGCAGTATTTT. It codes for CASSATGVSTDTQYF.

The chain recombines TRBV9 with TRBJ2-7; D perhaps matches TRBD2 (5 bases). V was pared by 2 bases and J by 5 bases, with 17 bases between. This CDR3 has 15 amino acids. Germline V gene data show CDR1 as SGDLS and CDR2 as YYNGEE. CDR3 sequence: CASSVYGEINDEQYF. CDR3 nucleotides: TGTGCCAGCAGCGTTTATGGGGAGATTAATGACGAGCAGTACTTC.

The chain carries TRBV3-1 (or the pseudogene TRBV3-2) and TRBJ1-5; maybe TRBD1 (6 bases). Trimming removed 1 base at V and 9 bases at J, with 7 bases between. CDR3 size: 12 residues. The germline V gene has CDR1 LGHDT and CDR2 YNNKEL (reference sequence). The CDR3 reads CASSQGGRPQHF. CDR3 in DNA: TGTGCCAGCAGCCAAGGGGGGCGGCCCCAGCATTTT.

This chain links TRBV6-1 with TRBJ2-5, with D maybe TRBD2 (6 bases). Germline V gives CDR1 MNHNS, CDR2 SASEGT. V was shortened by 1 base and J by 5 bases, with 17 bases between the two germline ends. The CDR3 has 16 residues. In nucleotides, the CDR3 is TGTGCCAGCAGTGAAGAATGGTTAGCGGACGGGGAGACCCAGTACTTC. This codes for CASSEEWLADGETQYF.

The chain uses TRBV28 and TRBJ2-7; possibly TRBD1 for D (5 bases). Per the germline V gene, CDR1 is MDHEN and CDR2 is SYDVKM. V was pared by 6 bases and J by 6 bases, with 18 bases between. The CDR3 is made up of 14 amino acids. The CDR3 protein is CASSPDSSGSEQYF. The CDR3 region has the DNA TGTGCCAGCAGCCCAGACAGTTCGGGTAGCGAGCAGTACTTC.

The count of this clone is one. V and J are TRBV5-1 and TRBJ1-1; 7 positions agree with TRBD1. The trim removed 4 bases at V and 0 bases at J, leaving 3 bases unmatched. The CDR3 runs 14 residues. CDR1 and CDR2 from the germline V gene are SGHRS and YFSETQ. The DNA for the CDR3 is TGCGCCAGCAGCAAGGACAGGTTGAACACTGAAGCTTTCTTT. This sequence encodes CASSKDRLNTEAFF.

This chain uses TRBV19 with TRBJ1-6; 8 nucleotides align to TRBD1. V gave up 4 bases and J gave up 7 bases; unmatched junction bases: 6. Germline CDR1 LNHDA, CDR2 SQIVND (reference sequence). The CDR3 is 15 amino acids. CDR3 protein: CASSNGDRRNSPLHF. Here the CDR3 DNA reads TGTGCCAGTAGTAACGGGGACAGGAGAAATTCACCCCTCCACTTT.

The chain recombines TRBV12-3 or TRBV12-4 with TRBJ2-1; 7 bases are shared with TRBD1. The V segment lost 6 bases and the J segment 5 bases; nucleotides outside the gene matches: 4. The CDR3 runs 13 residues. The CDR3 DNA reads as TGTGCCAGCAGCAGGGACAGACACAATGAGCAGTTCTTC. Its translation: CASSRDRHNEQFF.

V usage is TRBV28 and J usage is TRBJ2-2, with TRBD2 matching 7 bases. The CDR3 covers 16 residues. V was clipped by 5 bases and J by 4 bases; unmatched bases: 10. Looked up from germline, CDR1 is MDHEN and CDR2 is SYDVKM. The CDR3 protein is CASSLESGTVTGELFF. In DNA, the CDR3 is TGTGCCAGCAGTCTGGAAAGCGGGACCGTCACCGGGGAGCTGTTTTTT.

The table lists this clone with a count of one. The rearrangement uses TRBV28 and TRBJ1-1; 7 bases match TRBD1. There are 15 residues in the CDR3. Unmatched junction bases numbered 5, after V lost 4 bases and J lost 0 bases. CDR1 and CDR2 from the germline V gene are MDHEN and SYDVKM. The CDR3 protein is CASSSDRAMNTEAFF. The CDR3 DNA follows: TGTGCCAGCAGTTCTGACAGGGCCATGAACACTGAAGCTTTCTTT.

For the CDR3, the DNA is TGCGCCAGCAGCGAGCTAGGCGGAGACACAGATACGCAGTATTTT. Its translation: CASSELGGDTDTQYF. The chain has TRBV10-1 and TRBJ2-3; unclear D gene. The length of the CDR3 is 15 residues. Germline-derived CDR1 and CDR2 are WNHNN and SYGVQD (reference sequence). V was clipped by 6 bases and J by 2 bases, with 15 bases between them.

The rearrangement joins TRBV10-3 to TRBJ2-5; TRBD2 agrees at 14 bases. Germline V gives CDR1 ENHRY, CDR2 SYGVKD. Trimming took 10 bases from V and 3 from J; bases not matched to a gene: 4. The length of the CDR3 is 14 residues. Written as DNA, the CDR3 is TGTGCCACCCGGACTAGCGGGGGGAAAGAGACCCAGTACTTC. Translating it yields CATRTSGGKETQYF.